In its sample, the clone carrying this T cell receptor beta chain was seen a few times. Its antigen is unidentified. This specimen belongs to a study of beta chain features in type 1 diabetes. Study observations and caveats: The study found moderately but significantly shorter TCRB CDR3s in all four CD4+ subsets of Type 1 diabetes patients.

Reverse transcribing all isolated RNA meant expressed TCRB transcripts were sequenced. Measured with immunoSEQ multiplex PCR; TCRdb has only the in-frame clones, and not every one. The table shows 600,000 to 700,000 clones, with about an eighth occurring only once. Sequenced material: naive CD4+ T cells from blood. The receptor's source is a man aged 18 to 30 with type 1 diabetes.

The DNA for the CDR3 is TGTGCCTGGAGTGTAGGGACTAGCGGGGGAAGATTCTTC. Protein: CAWSVGTSGGRFF. This chain connects TRBV30 to TRBJ2-1; 14 positions agree with TRBD2. The ends lost 0 bases at V and 16 bases at J; junction bases unmatched: 5. CDR1 is GTSNPN, CDR2 SVGIG, per germline (reference sequence). The CDR3 sequence is 13 residues long.